This T cell receptor beta chain was observed in a study of high-grade serous ovarian cancer treatment subgroups (dated by TCRdb to 2020 to 2022). Study-level background: On average, sequencing produced roughly 14,000 reads and 6,500 to 9,000 unique TCR beta rearrangements for each sample. The study profiled TCR beta repertoires in high-grade serous ovarian cancer patients grouped by complete gross resection or neoadjuvant chemotherapy response under a laparoscopic triage algorithm. One primary tumor sample and two metastatic tumor samples were contributed by each patient, so that fewer than 95 samples were obtained in total. A cohort of 30 patients was included: some 10 with no residual disease after primary surgery (R0), some 10 who were excellent NACT responders, and some 10 who were poor NACT responders. Overall study results and their limits: Tumors from the same patient had repertoire similarity ranging from 0.11 to 0.79, while tumors from different patients showed almost no similarity. Bulk tumor TCR sequencing lacked spatial information, limiting insight into HGSC tumor complexity and diversity. The TCR repertoire analyses centered on CDR3, leaving CDR1 and CDR2 unanalyzed. TCR clonal relatedness showed a positive correlation with neoantigen level and a trend toward positive correlation with copy number variation and mutation load from whole-genome sequencing.

Based on the germline V gene, the CDR1 and CDR2 sequences are LGHNA and YSLEER. V loses 0 bases at its end and J loses 2 bases; junction bases beyond the gene matches: 10. Including the terminal cysteine and phenylalanine, the CDR3 comprises 19 residues. Only the CDR3 DNA is retained, 57 bases long and in frame from the first base. The approximately 100 tumor samples underwent high-throughput TCR profiling with ImmunoSEQ. The study's own analysis went as follows. Richness (unique productive sequences), clonality, evenness and relatedness were included as repertoire diversity metrics, and similarity between samples was assessed with the Bhattacharyya coefficient. Conclusions stayed consistent in a sensitivity analysis that left out TCRs with fewer than two reads. TCRdb retrieved this table from immuneACCESS and kept in-frame rearrangements only. Not all clones are present; in checked studies, unresolved V genes account for under half, and no reason is known for the remainder. V and J calls and clone size are copied from that table; D and trimming were computed from the DNA. In all, the sample holds some 7,700 clones, and approximately 80% of those were seen once. 11% of the sample lies in the top ten.

Collection of tumor samples took place before definitive surgery or chemotherapy. Genomic DNA extraction was performed by the MD Anderson Biospecimen Extraction Resource, and TCR sequencing was carried out by the MD Anderson Cancer Genomics Laboratory. Concerning this clone: Its antigen specificity is not known. No base qualities exist here, and no much larger clone lies one base off it.

This TCR came from a human donor with high-grade serous ovarian cancer. This sequence uses TRBV4-3 and TRBJ2-3, with 11 junctional bases fitting TRBD2. The sample consisted of tumor tissue. The CDR3 here reads CASSQDGSGGVEYTDTQYF. The sequence in DNA is TGCGCCAGCAGCCAAGACGGTAGCGGGGGGGTAGAATACACAGATACGCAGTATTTT.